What follows are 5 T cell receptor beta chains derived from one specimen sequenced in a study of CD8+CD57+ T cells in acquired aplastic anemia. The study profiled TCR beta VDJ and CDR3 using genomic DNA as template. MiXCR, applied by TCRdb to the reads, yields one record per CDR3 protein. Of about 110,000 distinct CDR3 sequences detected, 50% to 65% appear once; the ten largest clones hold approximately 32%. Sequenced sample: sorted CD4+, CD8+, or CD8+CD57+ T cells (not recorded which) from PBMCs. All receptors come from a human donor in good health, serving as a control.

In the case of this clonotype: The junction departs from germline at one end; a sequencing error may be responsible. This chain uses TRBV2 with TRBJ1-3; TRBD1 matches at 9 bases. The CDR3 is made up of 17 amino acids. Germline V lookup: CDR1 SNHLY, CDR2 FYNNEI. The CDR3 bases are TGTACCAGCAGTCCGGGACAGGGAATGCACTCTGGAAACACCATATACTTT. Amino acids: CTSSPGQGMHSGNTIYF.

The chain uses TRBV10-3 and TRBJ1-6; D gene ambiguous. CDR1 and CDR2 (germline): ENHRY, SYGVKD. V was cut by 6 bases and J by 10 bases, with 10 bases left in between. The CDR3 extends over 12 amino acids. The CDR3 DNA reads TGTGCCATCAGCTCCATTAACTCACCCCTCCACTTT. It yields the protein CAISSINSPLHF.

The chain is built from TRBV9 and TRBJ2-7, with D tentatively TRBD1 (5 bases). CDR3 length: 12 residues. The V end was cut by 4 bases, the J end by 4 bases, with 9 bases between. CDR1 and CDR2 from the germline V gene are SGDLS and YYNGEE. The DNA for the CDR3 is TGTGCCAGCAGCCCAGACAGATACGAGCAGTACTTC. It yields the protein CASSPDRYEQYF. Combining the CDR3 with reference TRBV9 and TRBJ2-7 gives the whole variable domain DSGVTQTPKHLITATGQRVTLRCSPRSGDLSVYWYQQSLDQGLQFLIQYYNGEERAKGNILERFSAQQFPDLHSELNLSSLELGDSALYFCASSPDRYEQYFGPGTRLTVT.

This clonotype was counted between two and nine times. The chain employs TRBV18 and TRBJ1-1; TRBD1 matches 7 bases. CDR3 length: 15 residues. Germline V gives CDR1 KGHSH, CDR2 LQKENI. V shed 3 bases and J 2 bases; nucleotides not matched to a gene: 6. The CDR3 region has the DNA TGTGCCAGCTCACCCACAACAGGGGTAAACACTGAAGCTTTCTTT. Amino acids: CASSPTTGVNTEAFF.

This chain connects TRBV10-3 to TRBJ2-7; 9 bases align to TRBD2. The germline gives CDR1 ENHRY, CDR2 SYGVKD. This CDR3 comprises 14 residues. The V and J ends lost 4 bases and 1 base, in that order; junction bases with no gene match: 2. Here the CDR3 reads CAISGGGASYEQYF. CDR3 sequence (DNA): TGTGCCATCAGTGGCGGGGGGGCTTCCTACGAGCAGTACTTC.